This entry is about one T cell receptor (beta chain). V dropped 4 bases and J dropped 7; count of bases not matched to a gene: 10. Germline V lookup: CDR1 SGHDN, CDR2 FVKESK. The length of the CDR3 is 15 residues. Assay: immunoSEQ multiplex PCR; the TCRdb copy retains only in-frame clones and omits some. Of about 220,000 clones listed, roughly 88% were seen once; the top ten hold around 3.5%. This entry is derived from a study of blood T cell repertoires in COVID-19. In the study overall: The study drew acute and convalescent COVID-19 samples from the United States, Italy and Spain. T cells, B-cell-depleted T cells, or PBMCs supplied cDNA or gDNA.

The cohort comprised adults aged roughly 18 to 90 years residing in some 24 US areas. Self-reported history from a screening survey and questionnaire set each donor's cohort. The rearrangement links TRBV14 to TRBJ1-1; TRBD1 matches 9 bases. This TCR was recovered from a woman aged 40 to 50 with acute COVID-19. Sequencing was done on a sample of PBMCs or T cells enriched from blood (not recorded which). CDR3 in DNA: TGTGCCAGCAGCCCGACCCGGGACAGGGCAGGTGAAGCTTTCTTT. This codes for CASSPTRDRAGEAFF.